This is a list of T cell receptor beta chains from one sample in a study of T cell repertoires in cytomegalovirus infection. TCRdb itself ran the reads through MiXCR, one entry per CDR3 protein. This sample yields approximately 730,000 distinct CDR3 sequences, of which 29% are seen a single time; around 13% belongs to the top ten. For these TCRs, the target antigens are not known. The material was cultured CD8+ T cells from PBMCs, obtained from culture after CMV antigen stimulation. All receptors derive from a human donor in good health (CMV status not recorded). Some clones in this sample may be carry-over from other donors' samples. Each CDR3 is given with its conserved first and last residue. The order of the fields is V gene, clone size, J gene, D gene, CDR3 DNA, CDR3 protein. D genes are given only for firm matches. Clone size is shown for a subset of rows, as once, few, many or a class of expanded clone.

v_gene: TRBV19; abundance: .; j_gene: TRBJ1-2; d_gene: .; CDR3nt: TGTGCCAGTACGGCGGGATCTGGCTACACCTTC; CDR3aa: CASTAGSGYTF
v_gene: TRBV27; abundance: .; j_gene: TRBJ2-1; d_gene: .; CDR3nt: TGTGCCAGCAGTACGGGACGATCCAATGAGCAGTTCTTC; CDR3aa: CASSTGRSNEQFF
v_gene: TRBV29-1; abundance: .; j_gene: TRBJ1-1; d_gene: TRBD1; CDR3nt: TGCAGCGTTGAGGGACAGGGGAGGGGATTTTGGACTGAAGCTTTCTTT; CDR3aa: CSVEGQGRGFWTEAFF
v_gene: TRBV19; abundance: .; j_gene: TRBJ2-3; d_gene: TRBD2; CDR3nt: TGTGCCAGTAGTATCCGGCGGGGGGCCCTAGATACGCAGTATTTT; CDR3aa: CASSIRRGALDTQYF
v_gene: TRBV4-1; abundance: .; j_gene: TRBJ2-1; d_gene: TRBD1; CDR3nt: TGCGCCAGCAGCCCTGCGTGGGACAGGGGATACAATGAGCAGTTCTTC; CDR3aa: CASSPAWDRGYNEQFF
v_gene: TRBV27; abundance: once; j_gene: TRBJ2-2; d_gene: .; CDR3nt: TGTGCCAGCAGTTTATCGCCGAGTACCCTTGGGGCCGGGGAGCTGTTTTTT; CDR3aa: CASSLSPSTLGAGELFF
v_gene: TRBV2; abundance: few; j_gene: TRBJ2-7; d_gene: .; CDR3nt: TGTGCCAGCATGGGGGCAGGTGACCCCTACGAGCAGTACTTC; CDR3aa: CASMGAGDPYEQYF
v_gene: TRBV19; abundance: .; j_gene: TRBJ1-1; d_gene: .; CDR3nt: TGTGCCAGTAGTATGGGATCGGTCGCTGAAGCTTTCTTT; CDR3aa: CASSMGSVAEAFF
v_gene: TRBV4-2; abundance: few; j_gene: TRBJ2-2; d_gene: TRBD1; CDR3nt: TGTGCCAGCAGCCAGTGGGACAGGGGAAGTGGGGAGCTGTTTTTT; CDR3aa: CASSQWDRGSGELFF
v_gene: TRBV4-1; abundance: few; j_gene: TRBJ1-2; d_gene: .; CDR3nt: TGCGCCAGCAGCCAGGCGGTGGGGGGCATGGATGGCTACACCTTC; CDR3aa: CASSQAVGGMDGYTF
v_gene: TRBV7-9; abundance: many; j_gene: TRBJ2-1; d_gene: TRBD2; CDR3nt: TGTGCCAGCAGCTTAAGAGTAGCGGGGGGAAACCGAGCCTACAATGAGCAGTTCTTC; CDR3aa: CASSLRVAGGNRAYNEQFF
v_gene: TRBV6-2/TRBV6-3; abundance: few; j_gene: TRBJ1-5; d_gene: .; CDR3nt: TGTGCCACCGGACGCTATAGCAATCAGCCCCAGCATTTT; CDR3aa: CATGRYSNQPQHF
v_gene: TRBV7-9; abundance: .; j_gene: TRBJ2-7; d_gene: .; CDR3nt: TGTGCCACCCGGAGGGGCTACGAGCAGTACTTC; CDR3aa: CATRRGYEQYF
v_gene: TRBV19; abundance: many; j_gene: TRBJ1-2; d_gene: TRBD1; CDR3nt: TGTGCCAGTAGTGTACAGGGGGCTCGGGTTGAAAACTATGGCTACACCTTC; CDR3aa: CASSVQGARVENYGYTF
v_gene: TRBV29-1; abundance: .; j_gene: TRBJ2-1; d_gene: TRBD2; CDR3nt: TGCAGCGTTTCCCCAACTAGCGGGGGATTGAATGAGCAGTTCTTC; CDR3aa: CSVSPTSGGLNEQFF
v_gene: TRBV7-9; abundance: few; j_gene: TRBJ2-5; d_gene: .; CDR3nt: TGTGCCAGCAGCGCCCCGGCCGGCCGAGAGACCCAGTACTTC; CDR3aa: CASSAPAGRETQYF
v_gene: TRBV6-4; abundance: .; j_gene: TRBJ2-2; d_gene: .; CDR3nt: TGTGCCAGCAGTGACAGGGTCAACACCGGGGAGCTGTTTTTT; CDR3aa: CASSDRVNTGELFF
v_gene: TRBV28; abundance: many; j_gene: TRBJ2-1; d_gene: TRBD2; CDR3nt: TGTGCCAGCAGTTCCTGGACTAGCGGGGAGGGTGAGCAGTTCTTC; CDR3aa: CASSSWTSGEGEQFF
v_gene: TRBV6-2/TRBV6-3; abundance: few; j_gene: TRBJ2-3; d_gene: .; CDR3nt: TGTGCCAGCAGTCTTGGGGGGAGGAGGACAGATACGCAGTATTTT; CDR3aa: CASSLGGRRTDTQYF
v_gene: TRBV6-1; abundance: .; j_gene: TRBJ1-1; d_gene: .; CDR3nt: TGTGCCAGCAGTGATGTTAAGGTAGACACTGAAGCTTTCTTT; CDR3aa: CASSDVKVDTEAFF